This T cell receptor (beta chain) was captured in a study of CD4 and CD8 cells across lung adenocarcinoma regions. Germline loops: CDR1 MNHNS, CDR2 SASEGT. The CDR3 is 15 amino acids. The patients had localized lung adenocarcinoma, a non-small cell subtype. TCRdb passed the PCR reads through MiXCR, listing each CDR3 protein once. The sample contains about 12,000 distinct CDR3 sequences, around 50% of which appear only once. A note on this clonotype: An end of the junction differs from the germline gene, which may be a read error.

Sequencing used CD8+ T cells from the margin of a lung tumor. The sequence was obtained from a male donor with lung adenocarcinoma. The CD4 and CD8 labels of this study may be unreliable. This chain joins TRBV6-1 and TRBJ2-4; TRBD2 is a possible D gene (6 bases). The DNA for the CDR3 is TGTGGCAGTGGCACGGGGCGGGGAGCCAAAAACACTCAGTACTTC. Translating gives CGSGTGRGAKNTQYF.